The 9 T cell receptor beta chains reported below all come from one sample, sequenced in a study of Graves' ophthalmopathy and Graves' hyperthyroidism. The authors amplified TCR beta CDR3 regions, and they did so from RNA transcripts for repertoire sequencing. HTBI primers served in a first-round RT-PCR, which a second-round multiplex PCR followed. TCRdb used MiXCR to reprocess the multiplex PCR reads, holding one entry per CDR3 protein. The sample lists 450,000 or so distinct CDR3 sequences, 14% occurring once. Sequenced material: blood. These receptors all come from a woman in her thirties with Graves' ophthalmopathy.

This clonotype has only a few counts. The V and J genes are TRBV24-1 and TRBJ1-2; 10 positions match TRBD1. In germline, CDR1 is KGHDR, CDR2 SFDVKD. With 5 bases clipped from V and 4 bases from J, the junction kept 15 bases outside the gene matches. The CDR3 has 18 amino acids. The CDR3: CATSAPLGGDRGSYGYTF. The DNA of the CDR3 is TGTGCCACCAGTGCCCCCCTGGGGGGGGACAGGGGCTCCTATGGCTACACCTTC.

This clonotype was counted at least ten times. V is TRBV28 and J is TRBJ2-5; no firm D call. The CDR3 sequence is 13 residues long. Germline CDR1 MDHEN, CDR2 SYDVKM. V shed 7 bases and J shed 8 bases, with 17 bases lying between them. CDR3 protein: CASNSLNQATQYF. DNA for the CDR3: TGTGCCAGCAACTCCCTAAACCAGGCTACCCAGTACTTC.

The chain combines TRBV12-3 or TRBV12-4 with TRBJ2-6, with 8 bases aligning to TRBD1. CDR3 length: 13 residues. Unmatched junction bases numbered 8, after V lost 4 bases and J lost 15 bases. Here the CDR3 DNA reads TGTGCCAGCAGTTCTAGAGTCGACAGGGGCCTGACTTTC. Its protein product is CASSSRVDRGLTF.

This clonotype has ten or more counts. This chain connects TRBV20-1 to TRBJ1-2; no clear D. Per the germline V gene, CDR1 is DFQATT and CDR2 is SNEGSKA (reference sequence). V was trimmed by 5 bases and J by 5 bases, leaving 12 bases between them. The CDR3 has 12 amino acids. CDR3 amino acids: CSADGPGYGYTF. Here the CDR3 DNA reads TGCAGTGCTGATGGCCCCGGATATGGCTACACCTTC.

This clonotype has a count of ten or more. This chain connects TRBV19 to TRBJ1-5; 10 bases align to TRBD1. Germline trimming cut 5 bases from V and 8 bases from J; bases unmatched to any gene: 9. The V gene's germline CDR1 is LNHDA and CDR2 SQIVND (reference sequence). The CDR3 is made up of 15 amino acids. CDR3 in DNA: TGTGCCAGTAGTTACGGACAGGGGGACTTGGAGCCCCAGCATTTT. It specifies CASSYGQGDLEPQHF.

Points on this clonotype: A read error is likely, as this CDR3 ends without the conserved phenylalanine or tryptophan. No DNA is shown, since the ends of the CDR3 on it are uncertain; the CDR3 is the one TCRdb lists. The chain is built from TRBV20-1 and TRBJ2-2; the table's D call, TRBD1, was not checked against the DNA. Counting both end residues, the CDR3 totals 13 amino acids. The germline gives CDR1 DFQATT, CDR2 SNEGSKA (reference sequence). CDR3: CSARVRGAGELLS.

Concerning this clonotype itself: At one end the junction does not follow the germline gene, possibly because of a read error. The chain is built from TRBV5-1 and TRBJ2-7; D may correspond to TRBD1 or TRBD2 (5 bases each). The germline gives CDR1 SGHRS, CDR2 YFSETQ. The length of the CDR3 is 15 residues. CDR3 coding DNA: TGCGCCATCAGCTCCGGGGCGGGCGGTTCCTACGAGCAGTACTTC. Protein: CAISSGAGGSYEQYF. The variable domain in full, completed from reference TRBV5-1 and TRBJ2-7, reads KAGVTQTPRYLIKTRGQQVTLSCSPISGHRSVSWYQQTPGQGLQFLFEYFSETQRNKGNFPGRFSGRQFSNSRSEMNVSTLELGDSALYLCAISSGAGGSYEQYFGPGTRLTVT.

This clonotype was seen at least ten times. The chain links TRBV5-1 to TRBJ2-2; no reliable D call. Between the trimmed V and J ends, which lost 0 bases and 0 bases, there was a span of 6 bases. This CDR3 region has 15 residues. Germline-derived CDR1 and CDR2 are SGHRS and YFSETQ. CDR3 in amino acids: CASSLVDANTGELFF. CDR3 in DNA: TGCGCCAGCAGCTTGGTTGACGCGAACACCGGGGAGCTGTTTTTT.

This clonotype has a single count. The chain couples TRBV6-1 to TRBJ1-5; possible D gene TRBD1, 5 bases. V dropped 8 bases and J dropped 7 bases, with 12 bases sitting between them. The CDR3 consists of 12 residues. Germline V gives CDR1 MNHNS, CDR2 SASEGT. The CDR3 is CASGGSSQPQHF. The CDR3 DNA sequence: TGTGCCAGCGGGGGGTCTTCCCAGCCCCAGCATTTT.